The source of this TCR beta chain is a study of CD8+CD57+ T cells in acquired aplastic anemia. All sequencing subjects had displayed CD8+CD57+ cell expansion on flow cytometry. V lost 1 base, J lost 4 bases, and 5 bases stayed unmatched. The CDR3 runs to 15 residues. Germline V gene lookup returns CDR1 SGHAT and CDR2 FQNNGV. TCR beta VDJ and CDR3 profiling used genomic DNA as template. TCRdb analysed the reads with MiXCR anew, one entry per CDR3 protein. The sample has over 150,000 distinct CDR3 sequences, 52% seen once. The chain carries TRBV11-2 and TRBJ2-3; 7 bases are shared with TRBD1. This TCR was recovered from a human donor with aplastic anemia. Input material: sorted CD4+, CD8+, or CD8+CD57+ T cells (not recorded which) from PBMCs. The CDR3 DNA reads as TGTGCCAGCAGCTTAGGGGATGACAGGGCAGATACGCAGTATTTT. Translation gives CASSLGDDRADTQYF. The full variable domain, with the rest looked up from reference TRBV11-2 and TRBJ2-3, is EAGVAQSPRYKIIEKRQSVAFWCNPISGHATLYWYQQILGQGPKLLIQFQNNGVVDDSQLPKDRFSAERLKGVDSTLKIQPAKLEDSAVYLCASSLGDDRADTQYFGPGTRLTVL.